The sequence of this TCR beta chain was determined in a study of cytomegalovirus exposure and HLA in healthy donors. Study at large: Out of roughly 200 million T cells, an earlier analysis found roughly 110 million unique TCR beta sequences in total.

PCR amplification relied on 60 Vbeta primers (plus 13 Jbeta primers). Assay used: immunoSEQ multiplex PCR; TCRdb lists only in-frame clones, some missing. The data contain some 60,000 clones, around 87% of them singletons. This CDR3 is built from 15 residues. CDR1 is MNHEY, CDR2 SMNVEV, per germline (reference sequence). The J segment lost 4 bases and the V segment lost 6 bases, leaving 8 bases of the junction unmatched. The rearrangement uses TRBV27 and TRBJ2-5, with 10 nucleotides matching TRBD2. The sample comprised PBMCs. The sequence came from a man aged 18 to 35 in good health and CMV-seronegative. CDR3 DNA: TGTGCCAGCAGCTCTAGCGGGGGAGCGGGAGAGACCCAGTACTTC. Translated: CASSSSGGAGETQYF.